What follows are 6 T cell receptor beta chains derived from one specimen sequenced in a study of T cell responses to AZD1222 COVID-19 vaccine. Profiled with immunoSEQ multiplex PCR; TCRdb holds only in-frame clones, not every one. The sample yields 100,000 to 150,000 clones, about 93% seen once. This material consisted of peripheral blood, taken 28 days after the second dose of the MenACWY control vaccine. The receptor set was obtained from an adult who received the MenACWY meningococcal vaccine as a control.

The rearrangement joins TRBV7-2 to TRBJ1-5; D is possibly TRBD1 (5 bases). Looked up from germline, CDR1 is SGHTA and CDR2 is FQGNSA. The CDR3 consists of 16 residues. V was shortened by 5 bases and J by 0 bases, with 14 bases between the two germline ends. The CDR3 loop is CASSPSGVYSNQPQHF. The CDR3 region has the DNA TGTGCCAGCAGCCCATCGGGGGTCTATAGCAATCAGCCCCAGCATTTT. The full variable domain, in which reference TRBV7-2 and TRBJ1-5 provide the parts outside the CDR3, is GAGVSQSPSNKVTEKGKDVELRCDPISGHTALYWYRQSLGQGLEFLIYFQGNSAPDKSGLPSDRFSAERTGGSVSTLTIQRTQQEDSAVYLCASSPSGVYSNQPQHFGDGTRLSIL.

CDR3 in amino acids: CASSPRAGGNYGYTF. DNA for the CDR3: TGTGCCAGCAGCCCGAGGGCAGGGGGGAACTATGGCTACACCTTC. The chain is built from TRBV5-6 and TRBJ1-2; 7 nucleotides agree with TRBD1. Germline trimming cut 4 bases from V and 2 bases from J; bases unmatched to any gene: 8. Germline V gene data show CDR1 as SGHDT and CDR2 as YYEEEE. This CDR3 is 15 amino acids long.

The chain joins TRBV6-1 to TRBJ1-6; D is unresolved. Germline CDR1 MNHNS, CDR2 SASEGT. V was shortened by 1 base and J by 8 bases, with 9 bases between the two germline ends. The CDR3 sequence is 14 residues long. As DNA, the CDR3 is TGTGCCAGCAGTGAAGTGTGGACCTATTCACCCCTCCACTTT. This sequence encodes CASSEVWTYSPLHF.

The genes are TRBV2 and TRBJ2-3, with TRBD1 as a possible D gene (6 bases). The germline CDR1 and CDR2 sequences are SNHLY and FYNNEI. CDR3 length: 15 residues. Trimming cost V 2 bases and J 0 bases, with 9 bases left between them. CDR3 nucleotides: TGTGCCAGCAGTGAATGGGGGCCGAGCACAGATACGCAGTATTTT. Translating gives CASSEWGPSTDTQYF.

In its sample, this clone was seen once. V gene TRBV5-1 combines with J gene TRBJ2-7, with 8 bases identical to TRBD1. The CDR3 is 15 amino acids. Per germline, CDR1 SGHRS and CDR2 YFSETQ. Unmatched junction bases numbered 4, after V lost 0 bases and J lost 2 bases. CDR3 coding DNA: TGCGCCAGCAGCTTGGGGGACAGGCCCCCCTACGAGCAGTACTTC. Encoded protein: CASSLGDRPPYEQYF.

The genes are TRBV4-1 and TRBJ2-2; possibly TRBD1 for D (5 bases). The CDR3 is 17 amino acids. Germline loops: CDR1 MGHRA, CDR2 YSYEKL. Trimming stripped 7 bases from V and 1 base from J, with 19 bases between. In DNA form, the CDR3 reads TGCGCCAGCACGCAAGAAGCAGGGATGGAGAACACCGGGGAGCTGTTTTTT. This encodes CASTQEAGMENTGELFF.